These 13 T cell receptor beta chains came from one sample sequenced in a study of cytomegalovirus exposure and HLA in healthy donors. In the PCR, 60 Vbeta and 13 Jbeta primers were used. Sequenced by immunoSEQ multiplex PCR; TCRdb stores in-frame clones only, minus some. Of over 130,000 clones in the sample, over 75% are singletons; the top ten hold less than 1.5%. The sequenced sample was PBMCs. These receptors all stem from a female donor in good health and CMV-seronegative.

The sample holds a few counts of this clone. V and J are TRBV5-6 and TRBJ1-1; D is ambiguous. V lost 4 bases and J 0 bases, leaving 7 bases between the germline ends. Germline V gene lookup returns CDR1 SGHDT and CDR2 YYEEEE. CDR3 length: 13 residues. CDR3 in amino acids: CASSLSMNTEAFF. For the CDR3, the DNA is TGTGCCAGCAGCCTCTCTATGAACACTGAAGCTTTCTTT.

The chain links TRBV28 to TRBJ2-7, with TRBD2 as a possible D gene (6 bases). This CDR3 has 13 residues. Trimming removed 3 bases at V and 9 bases at J, with 15 bases between. Germline lookup yields CDR1 MDHEN and CDR2 SYDVKM. CDR3 residues: CASSFIRGSGQYF. CDR3 bases: TGTGCCAGCAGTTTTATCCGGGGGTCAGGGCAGTACTTC.

This clone was seen a few times. The chain has TRBV2 and TRBJ2-3; 7 positions match TRBD2. CDR3 length: 17 amino acids. V shed 2 bases, J shed 2 bases, and the junction held 10 bases outside the gene matches. Germline CDR1 and CDR2: SNHLY and FYNNEI. CDR3 DNA: TGTGCCAGCAGTGAATCTAAAGGACTAGTAGCCACAGATACGCAGTATTTT. Translation: CASSESKGLVATDTQYF. Full variable domain (remainder filled in from reference TRBV2 and TRBJ2-3): EPEVTQTPSHQVTQMGQEVILRCVPISNHLYFYWYRQILGQKVEFLVSFYNNEISEKSEIFDDQFSVERPDGSNFTLKIRSTKLEDSAMYFCASSESKGLVATDTQYFGPGTRLTVL.

The chain has TRBV30 and TRBJ1-2; D not certain. CDR3 size: 15 residues. The germline gives CDR1 GTSNPN, CDR2 SVGIG (reference sequence). With 0 bases removed from V and 6 bases from J, the gap between germline ends came to 17 bases. CDR3 coding DNA: TGTGCCTGGAGTGTACAAACGGGGAGGGCGGATGGCTACACCTTC. Residues: CAWSVQTGRADGYTF.

This rearrangement joins TRBV25-1 to TRBJ2-1; 8 nucleotides match TRBD2. The V segment lost 6 bases and the J segment 7 bases; nucleotides outside the gene matches: 5. The CDR3 spans 13 residues. Germline V gives CDR1 MGHDK, CDR2 SYGVNS. CDR3 sequence reads: CASRRTSSNEQFF. In nucleotides, the CDR3 is TGTGCCAGCAGACGGACTAGCTCGAATGAGCAGTTCTTC.

The V call is TRBV11-2, the J call TRBJ1-2; a weak D match, TRBD1 (6 bases). Trimming removed 1 base at V and 3 bases at J, with 6 bases between. The germline V gene encodes CDR1 SGHAT and CDR2 FQNNGV. CDR3 length: 13 amino acids. CDR3 coding DNA: TGTGCCAGCAGCTTAGCAGGGGACTATGGCTACACCTTC. Protein: CASSLAGDYGYTF.

V is TRBV12-5 and J is TRBJ1-3, with no clear D. This CDR3 is 13 amino acids long. Trimming removed 1 base from V and 7 bases from J, with 8 bases in between. CDR1 LGHNT and CDR2 FRNRAP come from the germline V gene. DNA for the CDR3: TGTGCTAGTGGTTTGGGGTCCGGGAACACCATATATTTT. Translation gives CASGLGSGNTIYF.

The V gene is TRBV11-2, the J gene TRBJ2-7; TRBD2 matches at 8 bases. Trimming removed 0 bases from V and 2 bases from J; junction bases left unmatched: 3. CDR3 size: 15 residues. Looked up from germline, CDR1 is SGHAT and CDR2 is FQNNGV. The CDR3 nucleotides read TGTGCCAGCAGCTTAGAACTAGCGGAGACCTACGAGCAGTACTTC. Its protein product is CASSLELAETYEQYF.

This clone occurred once. The gene calls are TRBV7-9 and TRBJ1-1, with 10 bases aligning to TRBD1. This CDR3 has 16 residues. Trimming cost V 5 bases and J 6 bases; bases outside gene matches: 12. Germline V CDR1 and CDR2: SEHNR, FQNEAQ (reference sequence). CDR3 in DNA: TGTGCCAGCAGCCAAGCAACCGGGACAGGGGACGCTGAAGCTTTCTTT. This sequence encodes CASSQATGTGDAEAFF.

The rearrangement joins TRBV27 to TRBJ2-7; a weak D match, TRBD1 (6 bases). Germline loops: CDR1 MNHEY, CDR2 SMNVEV (reference sequence). Between the trimmed V and J ends, which lost 1 base and 4 bases, there was a span of 20 bases. The CDR3 is 17 amino acids. The CDR3 loop is CASSLLYSGTTQYEQYF. The CDR3 coding sequence is TGTGCCAGCAGTTTATTATATTCCGGGACAACCCAATACGAGCAGTACTTC.

Details on this clone: The junction shows a germline mismatch at one end, possibly a read error. The rearrangement links TRBV5-6 to TRBJ1-1, with D possibly matching TRBD1 (5 bases). The germline gives CDR1 SGHDT, CDR2 YYEEEE. The CDR3 runs 13 residues. Written as DNA, the CDR3 is TGTGCCAGCAGCTGGGGACTGAATACTGAAGCTTTCTTT. Translation: CASSWGLNTEAFF.

The chain employs TRBV5-1 and TRBJ2-2, with 7 bases fitting TRBD1. CDR1 is SGHRS, CDR2 YFSETQ, per germline. V dropped 5 bases and J dropped 4; count of bases not matched to a gene: 5. The CDR3 totals 14 residues. CDR3 region: CASSHSGGTGELFF. The CDR3 DNA sequence: TGCGCCAGCAGTCACTCAGGGGGCACCGGGGAGCTGTTTTTT.

For this clone: The junction differs from germline at one of its ends, possibly a read error. The CDR3 protein is CSSSLSEETQYF. The CDR3 nucleotides are TGTTCCAGCAGCTTATCTGAAGAGACCCAGTACTTC. The chain uses TRBV7-9 and TRBJ2-5, with no clear D. Germline V gene lookup returns CDR1 SEHNR and CDR2 FQNEAQ (reference sequence). This CDR3 has 12 residues.